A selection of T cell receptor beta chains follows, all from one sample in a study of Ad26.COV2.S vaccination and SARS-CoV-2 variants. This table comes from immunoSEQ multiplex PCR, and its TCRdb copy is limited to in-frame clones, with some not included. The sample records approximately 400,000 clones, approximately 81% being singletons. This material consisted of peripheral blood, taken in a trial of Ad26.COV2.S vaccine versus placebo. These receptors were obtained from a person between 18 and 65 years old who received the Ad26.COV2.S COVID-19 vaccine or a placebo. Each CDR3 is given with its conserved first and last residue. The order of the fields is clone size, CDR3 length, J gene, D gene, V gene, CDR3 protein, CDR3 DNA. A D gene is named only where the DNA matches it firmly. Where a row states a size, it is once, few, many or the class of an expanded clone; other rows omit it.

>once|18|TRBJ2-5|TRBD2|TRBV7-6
CASSLAPGTSTFQETQYF
TGTGCCAGCAGCTTAGCTCCCGGGACTAGCACATTCCAAGAGACCCAGTACTTC
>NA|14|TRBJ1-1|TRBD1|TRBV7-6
CASSLQGAWTEAFF
TGTGCCAGCAGCTTACAGGGGGCTTGGACTGAAGCTTTCTTT
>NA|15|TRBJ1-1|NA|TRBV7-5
CARSYGGSSGTEAFF
TGTGCCAGAAGCTATGGCGGATCCAGTGGGACTGAAGCTTTCTTT
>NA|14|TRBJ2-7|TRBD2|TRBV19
CASSRGLANYEQYF
TGTGCCAGTAGTAGGGGACTAGCGAACTACGAGCAGTACTTC
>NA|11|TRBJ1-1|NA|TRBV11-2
CASSLATEAFF
TGTGCCAGCAGCTTGGCAACTGAAGCTTTCTTT
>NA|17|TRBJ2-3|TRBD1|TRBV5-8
CASSSGDRPFSTDTQYF
TGTGCCAGCAGCTCAGGGGACAGACCCTTTAGCACAGATACGCAGTATTTT
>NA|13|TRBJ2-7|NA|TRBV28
CASSQLRLYEQYF
TGTGCCAGCAGTCAACTCCGTCTATACGAGCAGTACTTC
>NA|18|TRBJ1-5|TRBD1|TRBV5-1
CASSLTGTGTLCNQPQHF
TGCGCCAGCAGCTTAACCGGGACAGGGACTTTGTGCAATCAGCCCCAGCATTTT
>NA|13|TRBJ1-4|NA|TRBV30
CAWRLNVGEKLFF
TGTGCCTGGAGACTAAACGTAGGGGAAAAACTGTTTTTT
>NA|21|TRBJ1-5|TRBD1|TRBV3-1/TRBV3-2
CASSQEWPTGGLITYNQPQHF
TGTGCCAGCAGCCAAGAATGGCCGACAGGGGGCCTCATTACTTACAATCAGCCCCAGCATTTT
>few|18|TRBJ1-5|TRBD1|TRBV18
CASSPGGQGAASNQPQHF
TGTGCCAGCTCACCAGGTGGCCAGGGGGCCGCGAGCAATCAGCCCCAGCATTTT
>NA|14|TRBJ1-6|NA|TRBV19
CASRPAAVGSPLHF
TGTGCCAGTAGGCCTGCCGCAGTAGGTTCACCCCTCCACTTT
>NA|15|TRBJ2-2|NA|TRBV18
CASSAPGADTGELFF
TGTGCCAGCTCAGCTCCAGGGGCAGACACCGGGGAGCTGTTTTTT
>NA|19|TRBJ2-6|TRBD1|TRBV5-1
CASSLGRLGQNSGANVLTF
TGCGCCAGCAGCTTGGGTAGGTTGGGACAGAACTCTGGGGCCAACGTCCTGACTTTC
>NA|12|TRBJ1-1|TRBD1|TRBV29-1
CSVRQGETEAFF
TGCAGCGTAAGACAGGGGGAAACTGAAGCTTTCTTT
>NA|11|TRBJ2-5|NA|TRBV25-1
CASSGDETQYF
TGTGCCAGCAGTGGGGATGAGACCCAGTACTTC
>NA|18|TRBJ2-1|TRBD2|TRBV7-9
CASSLGGGLASGYNEQFF
TGTGCCAGCAGCTTAGGTGGGGGACTAGCGTCTGGCTACAATGAGCAGTTCTTC
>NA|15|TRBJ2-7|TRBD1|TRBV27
CASSYPGTGRDEQYF
TGTGCCAGCAGTTACCCCGGGACAGGACGCGACGAGCAGTACTTC
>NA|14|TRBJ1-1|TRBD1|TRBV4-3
CASSRLTGETEAFF
TGCGCCAGCAGCCGTTTAACAGGGGAAACTGAAGCTTTCTTT
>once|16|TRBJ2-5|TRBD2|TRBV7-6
CASSLGEAGGYETQYF
TGTGCCAGCAGCTTAGGGGAGGCGGGGGGTTATGAGACCCAGTACTTC
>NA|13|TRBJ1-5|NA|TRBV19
CASSIEHPMPQHF
TGTGCCAGTAGTATCGAGCACCCTATGCCCCAGCATTTT
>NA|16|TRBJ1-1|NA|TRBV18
CASSPLATNMNTEAFF
TGTGCCAGCTCACCACTTGCGACAAACATGAACACTGAAGCTTTCTTT
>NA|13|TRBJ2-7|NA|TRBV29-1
CSVGGERTYEQYF
TGCAGCGTAGGAGGGGAGCGGACTTACGAGCAGTACTTC
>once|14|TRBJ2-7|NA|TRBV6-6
CASAETGSSYEQYF
TGTGCCTCCGCGGAGACTGGCTCCTCCTACGAGCAGTACTTC
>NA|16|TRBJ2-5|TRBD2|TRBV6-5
CASSYSNLAGRTTQYF
TGTGCCAGCAGTTACTCGAACCTAGCGGGCCGGACGACCCAGTACTTC
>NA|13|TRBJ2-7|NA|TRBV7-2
CASSLRLVYEQYF
TGTGCCAGCAGCTTGCGACTAGTGTACGAGCAGTACTTC
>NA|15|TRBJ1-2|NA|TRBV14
CASSPSFSAYYGYTF
TGTGCCAGCAGCCCCTCGTTTTCGGCTTACTATGGCTACACCTTC
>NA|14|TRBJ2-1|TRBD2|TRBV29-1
CSATSGSSYNEQFF
TGCAGCGCCACCAGCGGGAGCTCCTACAATGAGCAGTTCTTC
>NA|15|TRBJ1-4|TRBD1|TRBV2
CASSDRTGLSEKLFF
TGTGCCAGCAGTGACCGGACAGGATTAAGCGAAAAACTGTTTTTT
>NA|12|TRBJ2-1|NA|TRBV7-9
CASSLGNNEQFF
TGTGCCAGCAGCTTAGGAAACAATGAGCAGTTCTTC
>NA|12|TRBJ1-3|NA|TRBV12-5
CASAIGGHTIYF
TGTGCTAGTGCCATTGGGGGTCACACCATATATTTT
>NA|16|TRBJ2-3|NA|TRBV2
CASSVSPRVGTDTQYF
TGTGCCAGCAGTGTAAGTCCCAGGGTTGGCACAGATACGCAGTATTTT
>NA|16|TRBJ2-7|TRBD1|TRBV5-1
CASSISGTGPSYEQYF
TGCGCCAGCAGCATCTCCGGGACAGGGCCCTCCTACGAGCAGTACTTC
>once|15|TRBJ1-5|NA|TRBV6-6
CASSSNRRQLSPQHF
TGTGCCAGCAGTTCCAACCGGAGACAGCTTTCACCCCAGCATTTT
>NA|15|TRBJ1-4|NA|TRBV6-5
CASSYGGQGHEKLFF
TGTGCCAGCAGTTACGGTGGGCAGGGGCATGAAAAACTGTTTTTT
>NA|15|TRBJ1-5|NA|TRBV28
CASTPDTVSNQPQHF
TGTGCCAGCACCCCGGACACGGTTAGCAATCAGCCCCAGCATTTT
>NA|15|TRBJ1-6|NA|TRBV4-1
CASSQEGGPNSPLHF
TGCGCCAGCAGCCAAGAGGGGGGGCCCAATTCACCCCTCCACTTT
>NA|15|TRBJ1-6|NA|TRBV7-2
CASSPIPGGNSPLHF
TGTGCCAGCAGCCCCATTCCCGGGGGGAATTCACCCCTCCACTTT
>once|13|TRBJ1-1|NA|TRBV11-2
CASSLPGFGGALF
TGTGCCAGCAGCCTCCCGGGATTCGGGGGGGCCCTTTTC
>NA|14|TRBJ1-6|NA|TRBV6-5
CASTLDRSISPLHF
TGTGCCAGCACCCTCGACAGGAGTATTTCACCCCTCCACTTT
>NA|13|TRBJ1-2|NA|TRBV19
CASSIWGEGGYTF
TGTGCCAGTAGTATATGGGGAGAAGGTGGCTACACCTTC
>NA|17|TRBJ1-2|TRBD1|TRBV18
CASSPPFRTGQPGGYTF
TGTGCCAGCTCACCCCCCTTTCGAACGGGACAGCCAGGGGGCTACACCTTC
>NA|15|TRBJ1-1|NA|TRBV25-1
CASSESTGASTEAFF
TGTGCCAGCAGTGAATCCACAGGCGCCTCCACTGAAGCTTTCTTT
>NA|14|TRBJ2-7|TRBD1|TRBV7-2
CASSRDSRFYEQYF
TGTGCCAGCAGCCGGGACAGCAGATTCTACGAGCAGTACTTC
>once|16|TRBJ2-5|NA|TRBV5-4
CASSPRTGSLQETQYF
TGTGCCAGCAGCCCAAGGACGGGGAGCTTGCAAGAGACCCAGTACTTC
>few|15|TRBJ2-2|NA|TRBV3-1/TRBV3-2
CASSSGHHPTGELFF
TGTGCCAGCAGTTCGGGACACCACCCCACCGGGGAGCTGTTTTTT